The entry below gives a single T cell receptor beta chain sequence along with its context. The antigen is unknown. Sequenced by immunoSEQ multiplex PCR; TCRdb stores in-frame clones only, minus some. The sample contains 50,000 to 70,000 clones, around 96% of which appear only once. The germline V gene encodes CDR1 SNHLY and CDR2 FYNNEI. The J segment lost 0 bases and the V segment lost 5 bases, leaving 15 bases of the junction unmatched. The CDR3 is made up of 18 amino acids. This record comes from a study of siplizumab effects on memory and regulatory T cells. Findings and limits, study-wide: The apparent diversity of naive T cells exceeded that of memory cells, and naive T cells seemed to make a major contribution to the alloresponse. Confirmation was lacking for the suppressive function of proliferating Tregs derived from siplizumab cultures. No more than a minor fraction of alloreactive clones could be traced back to unstimulated subsets.

The clonotype comes from a human donor in good health. The material sequenced was naive CD8+ T cells sorted from blood. The gene calls are TRBV2 and TRBJ1-1, with 7 bases lining up with TRBD1. The CDR3 region is CASSRPGQTTSMNTEAFF. The CDR3 DNA follows: TGTGCCAGCAGTCGGCCGGGACAGACTACAAGCATGAACACTGAAGCTTTCTTT.